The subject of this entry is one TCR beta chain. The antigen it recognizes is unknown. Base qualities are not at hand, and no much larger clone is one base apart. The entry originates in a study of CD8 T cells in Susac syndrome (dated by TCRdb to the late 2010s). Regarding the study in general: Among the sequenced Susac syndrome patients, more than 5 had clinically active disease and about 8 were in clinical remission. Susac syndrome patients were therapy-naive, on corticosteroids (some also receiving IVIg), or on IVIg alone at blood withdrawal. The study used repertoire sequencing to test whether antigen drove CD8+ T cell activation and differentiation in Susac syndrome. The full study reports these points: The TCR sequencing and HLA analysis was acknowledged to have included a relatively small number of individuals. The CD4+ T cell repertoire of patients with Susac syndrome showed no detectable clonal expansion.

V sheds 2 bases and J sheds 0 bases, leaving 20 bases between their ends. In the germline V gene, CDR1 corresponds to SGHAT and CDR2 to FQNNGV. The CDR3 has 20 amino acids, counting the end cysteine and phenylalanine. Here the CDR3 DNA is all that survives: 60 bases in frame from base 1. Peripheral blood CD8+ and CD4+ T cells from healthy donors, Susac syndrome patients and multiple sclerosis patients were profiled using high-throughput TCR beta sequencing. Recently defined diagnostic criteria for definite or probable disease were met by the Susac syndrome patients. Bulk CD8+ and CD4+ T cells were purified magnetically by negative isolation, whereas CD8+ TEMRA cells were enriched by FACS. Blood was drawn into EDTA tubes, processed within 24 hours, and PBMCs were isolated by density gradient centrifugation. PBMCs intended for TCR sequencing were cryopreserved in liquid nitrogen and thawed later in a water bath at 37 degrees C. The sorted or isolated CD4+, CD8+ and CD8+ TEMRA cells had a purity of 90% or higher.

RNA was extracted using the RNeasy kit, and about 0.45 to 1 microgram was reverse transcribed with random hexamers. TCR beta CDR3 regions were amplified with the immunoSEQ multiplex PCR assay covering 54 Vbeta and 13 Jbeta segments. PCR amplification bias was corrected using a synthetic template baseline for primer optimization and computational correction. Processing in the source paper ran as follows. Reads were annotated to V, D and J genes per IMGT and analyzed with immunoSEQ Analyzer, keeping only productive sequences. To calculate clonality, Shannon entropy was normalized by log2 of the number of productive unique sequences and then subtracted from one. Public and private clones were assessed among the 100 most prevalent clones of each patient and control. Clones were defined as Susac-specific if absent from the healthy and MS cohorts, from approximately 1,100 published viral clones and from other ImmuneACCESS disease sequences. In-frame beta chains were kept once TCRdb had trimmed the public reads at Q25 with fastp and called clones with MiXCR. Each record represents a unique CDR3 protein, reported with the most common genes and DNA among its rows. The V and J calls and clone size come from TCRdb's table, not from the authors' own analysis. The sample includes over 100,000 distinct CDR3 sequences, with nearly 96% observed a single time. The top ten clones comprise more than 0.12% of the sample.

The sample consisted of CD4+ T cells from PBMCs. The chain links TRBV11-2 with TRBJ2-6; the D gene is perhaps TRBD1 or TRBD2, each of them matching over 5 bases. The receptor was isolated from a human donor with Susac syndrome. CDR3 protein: CASSLQGFGVKSSGANVLTF. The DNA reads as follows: TGTGCCAGCAGCTTACAGGGATTCGGGGTTAAGAGCTCTGGGGCCAACGTCCTGACTTTC.